This T cell receptor beta chain is drawn from a study of CD8 T cells in Susac syndrome (dated by TCRdb to the late 2010s). Study-wide context: Among the Susac syndrome patients who were sequenced, clinically active disease was present in roughly six and clinical remission was observed in roughly 8. Susac syndrome patients were therapy-naive, on corticosteroids (some also receiving IVIg), or on IVIg alone at blood withdrawal. The study used repertoire sequencing to test whether antigen drove CD8+ T cell activation and differentiation in Susac syndrome. Clonality of the CD8+ T cell repertoire was compared between 11 to 12 healthy donors, 14 Susac syndrome patients and fewer than 16 multiple sclerosis patients.

On the study overall, not on this receptor specifically: Sixteen and five Susac-specific public clones were found in the total CD8+ and CD8+ TEMRA repertoires, respectively. Clonal expansion was observed in Susac syndrome CD8+ repertoires, with the highest expansion in CD8+ TEMRA cells and greater expansion in clinically active than in remitting patients. The study acknowledged that relatively few individuals were included in the TCR sequencing and HLA analysis.

A note on this clonotype: Its antigen is not yet known. Base quality data are lacking; no much larger clone is found one base away.

Its CDR3 holds 16 amino acids, cysteine through phenylalanine. Solely the CDR3 DNA is kept, with 48 bases framed from the first base. V and J are truncated by 2 bases and 0 bases respectively, leaving an intervening sequence of 12 bases. The germline V gene encodes CDR1 SGHDT and CDR2 YYEEEE. RNA was extracted using the RNeasy kit, and about 0.45 to 1 ug of the RNA was reverse transcribed with random hexamers. The immunoSEQ multiplex PCR assay, covering 54 Vbeta and 13 Jbeta segments, was used to amplify TCR beta CDR3 regions. PCR amplification bias was corrected using a synthetic template baseline for primer optimization and computational correction. The study's own analysis went as follows. Reads were annotated to V, D and J genes per IMGT and analyzed with immunoSEQ Analyzer, keeping only productive sequences. Clonality was calculated as one minus the Shannon entropy normalized by log2 of the number of productive unique sequences. For each patient and control, public and private clones were evaluated within the 100 most prevalent clones. Clones were defined as Susac-specific if absent from the healthy and MS cohorts, from 900 to 1,200 published viral clones and from other ImmuneACCESS disease sequences. TCRdb reprocessed the public reads (quality trimming at Q25 with fastp, clone calling with MiXCR) and kept in-frame beta chains. Each entry is one CDR3 protein sequence, shown with its most common DNA and genes. These V and J calls are TCRdb output, not the study's own analysis. The sample table records 95,000 to 150,000 distinct CDR3 sequences; 90% to 95% of these occur just once. Of the sample, around 0.28% falls within the top ten clones.

High-throughput TCR beta sequencing profiled peripheral blood CD8+ and CD4+ T cells from healthy donors, Susac syndrome patients and multiple sclerosis patients. Susac syndrome patients met recently defined diagnostic criteria for definite or probable disease. CD8+ TEMRA cells were enriched by FACS, while bulk CD8+ and CD4+ T cells were purified by magnetic negative isolation. Blood was drawn into EDTA tubes, processed within 24 hours, and PBMCs were isolated by density gradient centrifugation. PBMCs intended for TCR sequencing were cryopreserved in liquid nitrogen and thawed later in a water bath at 37 degrees C. The sorted or isolated CD4+, CD8+ and CD8+ TEMRA cells had a purity of 90% or higher.

The sample was CD8+ T cells from PBMCs. The V and J segments used are TRBV5-6 and TRBJ1-5; no D segment can be confidently identified. This clonotype was obtained from a human donor with Susac syndrome. The CDR3 here reads CASSFFNKNSNQPQHF. Read as DNA, the sequence is TGTGCCAGCAGCTTTTTTAACAAAAATAGCAATCAGCCCCAGCATTTT.